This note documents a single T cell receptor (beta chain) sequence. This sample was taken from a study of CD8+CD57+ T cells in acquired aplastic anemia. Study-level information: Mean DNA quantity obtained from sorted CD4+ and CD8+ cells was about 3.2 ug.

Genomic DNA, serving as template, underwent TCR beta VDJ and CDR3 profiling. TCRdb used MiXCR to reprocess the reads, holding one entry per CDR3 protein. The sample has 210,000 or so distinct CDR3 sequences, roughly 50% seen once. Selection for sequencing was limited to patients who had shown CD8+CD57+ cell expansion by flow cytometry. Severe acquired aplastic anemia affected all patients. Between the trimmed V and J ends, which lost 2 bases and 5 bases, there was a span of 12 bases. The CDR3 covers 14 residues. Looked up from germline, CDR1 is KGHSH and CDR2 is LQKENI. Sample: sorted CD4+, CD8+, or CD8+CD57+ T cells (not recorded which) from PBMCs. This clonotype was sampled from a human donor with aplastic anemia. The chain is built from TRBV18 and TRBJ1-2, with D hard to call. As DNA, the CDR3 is TGTGCCAGCTCACCAATCGGGCTAGATTATGGCTACACCTTC. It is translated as CASSPIGLDYGYTF.